A selection of T cell receptor beta chains follows, all from one sample in a study of blood T cells in healthy people across ages. One entry per CDR3 protein, called by TCRdb with MiXCR from the 5' RACE reads. The table has roughly 1,500,000 distinct CDR3 sequences, roughly 40% seen once. Sequenced: blood. The receptors originated from a woman between 18 and 30 years old in good health. Both conserved end residues are part of each CDR3. The D gene is left open where the match is weak. Clone size is shown for a subset of rows, as once, few, many or a class of expanded clone.

j_call: TRBJ2-2; v_call: TRBV15; clone_size: .; cdr3_length: 13; d_call: .; cdr3_nt: TGTGCCACCAGCCCAACCCGGGACGGGGAGCTGTTTTTT; cdr3_aa: CATSPTRDGELFF
j_call: TRBJ1-1; v_call: TRBV27; clone_size: .; cdr3_length: 15; d_call: .; cdr3_nt: TGTGCCAGCAGTTTACGCCCGGGGGTGAGCACTGAAGCTTTCTTT; cdr3_aa: CASSLRPGVSTEAFF
j_call: TRBJ1-6; v_call: TRBV5-1; clone_size: few; cdr3_length: 22; d_call: TRBD1; cdr3_nt: TGCGCCAGCAGCGGTGCCGAGGGGGACAGGGAGTTCGATGGCCCCTATAATTCACCCCTCCACTTT; cdr3_aa: CASSGAEGDREFDGPYNSPLHF
j_call: TRBJ2-7; v_call: TRBV20-1; clone_size: .; cdr3_length: 13; d_call: .; cdr3_nt: TGCAGTGCTAGGGGGGTAGTCTCCAACGAGCAGTACTTC; cdr3_aa: CSARGVVSNEQYF
j_call: TRBJ2-5; v_call: TRBV6-6; clone_size: few; cdr3_length: 12; d_call: TRBD2; cdr3_nt: TGTGCCGCTAGCGGGGTCCAAGAGACCCAGTACTTC; cdr3_aa: CAASGVQETQYF
j_call: TRBJ1-5; v_call: TRBV20-1; clone_size: .; cdr3_length: 13; d_call: .; cdr3_nt: TGCAGTGCTGAACGACAGGTCGGTCAGCCCCAGCATTTT; cdr3_aa: CSAERQVGQPQHF
j_call: TRBJ2-5; v_call: TRBV28; clone_size: few; cdr3_length: 14; d_call: TRBD1; cdr3_nt: TGTGCCAGCACCCTACACAGGGGAGAAGAGACCCAGTACTTC; cdr3_aa: CASTLHRGEETQYF
j_call: TRBJ2-1; v_call: TRBV2; clone_size: once; cdr3_length: 15; d_call: .; cdr3_nt: TGTGCCAGCAGTGAAGGTCAGGTCCGTTACAATGAGCGGTTCTTC; cdr3_aa: CASSEGQVRYNERFF
j_call: TRBJ2-7; v_call: TRBV7-6; clone_size: .; cdr3_length: 16; d_call: TRBD2; cdr3_nt: TGTGCCAGCAGCTTGGGGCTAGCGGGATTCTCCTACGAGCAGTACTTC; cdr3_aa: CASSLGLAGFSYEQYF
j_call: TRBJ1-6; v_call: TRBV4-2; clone_size: .; cdr3_length: 14; d_call: .; cdr3_nt: TGTGCCAGCAGTGACGTTGGACGGAATTCACCCCTCCACTTT; cdr3_aa: CASSDVGRNSPLHF
j_call: TRBJ2-7; v_call: TRBV20-1; clone_size: .; cdr3_length: 12; d_call: .; cdr3_nt: TGCAGTGCTTTCCGGGACTCCTACGAGCAGTACTTC; cdr3_aa: CSAFRDSYEQYF
j_call: TRBJ2-7; v_call: TRBV5-5; clone_size: .; cdr3_length: 14; d_call: .; cdr3_nt: TGTGCCAGCAGCTCGGTCGATGGCTCCTACGAGCAGTACTTC; cdr3_aa: CASSSVDGSYEQYF
j_call: TRBJ2-3; v_call: TRBV7-9; clone_size: .; cdr3_length: 15; d_call: .; cdr3_nt: TGTGCCAGCAGCTTAGAGGGGACGACAACAGATACGCAGTATTTT; cdr3_aa: CASSLEGTTTDTQYF
j_call: TRBJ2-3; v_call: TRBV15; clone_size: .; cdr3_length: 14; d_call: .; cdr3_nt: TGTGCCACCAGCAGAGTAGGAGGGGCAGATACGCAGTATTTT; cdr3_aa: CATSRVGGADTQYF
j_call: TRBJ2-1; v_call: TRBV12-3/TRBV12-4; clone_size: few; cdr3_length: 15; d_call: TRBD1; cdr3_nt: TGTGCCAGCAGTTCGACAGGGAAACCATACAATGAGCAGTTCTTC; cdr3_aa: CASSSTGKPYNEQFF
j_call: TRBJ2-7; v_call: TRBV29-1; clone_size: .; cdr3_length: 16; d_call: TRBD1; cdr3_nt: TGCAGCGCTTCACCCTGGACAGGGGGCCTCTCCTACGAGCAGTACTTC; cdr3_aa: CSASPWTGGLSYEQYF
j_call: TRBJ2-1; v_call: TRBV20-1; clone_size: .; cdr3_length: 12; d_call: TRBD1; cdr3_nt: TGCAGTGCAAGACAGGGGGCAAGGGTACAGTTCTTC; cdr3_aa: CSARQGARVQFF
j_call: TRBJ2-2; v_call: TRBV27; clone_size: .; cdr3_length: 13; d_call: .; cdr3_nt: TGTGCCAGCAGGGGAAACCTCACCGGGGAGCTGTTTTTT; cdr3_aa: CASRGNLTGELFF
j_call: TRBJ1-1; v_call: TRBV20-1; clone_size: .; cdr3_length: 15; d_call: .; cdr3_nt: TGCAGTGCCCGACCCACCACGGGGGCCCGGACTGAAGCTTTCTTT; cdr3_aa: CSARPTTGARTEAFF
j_call: TRBJ2-5; v_call: TRBV10-3; clone_size: .; cdr3_length: 14; d_call: TRBD2; cdr3_nt: TGTGCCACCACAAATAGCGGGGGGTTAGAGACCCAGTACTTC; cdr3_aa: CATTNSGGLETQYF
j_call: TRBJ2-1; v_call: TRBV14; clone_size: .; cdr3_length: 15; d_call: TRBD2; cdr3_nt: TGTGCCAGCAGCCGAAACCCGGGAGGGGGGAATGAGCAGTTCTTC; cdr3_aa: CASSRNPGGGNEQFF
j_call: TRBJ1-1; v_call: TRBV6-5; clone_size: .; cdr3_length: 16; d_call: .; cdr3_nt: TGTGCCAGTCGTATGGAGCAAGAGAGGCAAGACACTGAAGCTTTCTTT; cdr3_aa: CASRMEQERQDTEAFF